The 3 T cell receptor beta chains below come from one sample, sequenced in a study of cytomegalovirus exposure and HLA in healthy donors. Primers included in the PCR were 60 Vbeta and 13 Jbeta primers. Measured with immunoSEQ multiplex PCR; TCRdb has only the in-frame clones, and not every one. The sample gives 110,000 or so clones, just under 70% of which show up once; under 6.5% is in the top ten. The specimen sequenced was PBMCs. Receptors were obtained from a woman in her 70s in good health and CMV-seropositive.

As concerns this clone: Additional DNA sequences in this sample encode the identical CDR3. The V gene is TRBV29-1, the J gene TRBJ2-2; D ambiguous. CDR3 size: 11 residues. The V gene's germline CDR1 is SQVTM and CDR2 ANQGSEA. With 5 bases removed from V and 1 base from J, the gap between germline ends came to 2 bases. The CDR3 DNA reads TGCAGCGTTCGGAACACCGGGGAGCTGTTTTTT. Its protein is CSVRNTGELFF.

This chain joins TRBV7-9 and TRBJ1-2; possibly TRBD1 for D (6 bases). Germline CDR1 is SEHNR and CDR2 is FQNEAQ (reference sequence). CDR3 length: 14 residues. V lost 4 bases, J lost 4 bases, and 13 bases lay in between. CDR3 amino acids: CASSSDSGGYGYTF. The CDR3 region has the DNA TGTGCCAGCAGCTCGGACAGCGGAGGCTATGGCTACACCTTC.

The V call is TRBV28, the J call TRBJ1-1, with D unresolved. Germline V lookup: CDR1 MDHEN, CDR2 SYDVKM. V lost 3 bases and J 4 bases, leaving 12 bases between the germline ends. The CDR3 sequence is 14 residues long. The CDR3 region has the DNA TGTGCCAGCAGTTTCCAAACTCCTAGCACTGAAGCTTTCTTT. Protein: CASSFQTPSTEAFF.